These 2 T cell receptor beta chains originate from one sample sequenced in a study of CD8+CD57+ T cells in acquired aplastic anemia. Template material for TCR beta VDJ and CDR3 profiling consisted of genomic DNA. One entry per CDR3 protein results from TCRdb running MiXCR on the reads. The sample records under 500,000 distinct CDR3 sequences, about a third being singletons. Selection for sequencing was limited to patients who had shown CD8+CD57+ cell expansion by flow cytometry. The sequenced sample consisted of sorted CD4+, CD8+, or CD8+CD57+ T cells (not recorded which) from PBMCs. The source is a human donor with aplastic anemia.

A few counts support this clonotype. The CDR3 DNA sequence: TGTGCCAGCAGCCAAGGTTGGAGACAGGGATCCGGCTACACCTTC. Translation gives CASSQGWRQGSGYTF. V usage is TRBV3-1 and J usage is TRBJ1-2, with 7 bases lining up with TRBD1. Germline values: CDR1 LGHDT, CDR2 YNNKEL (reference sequence). CDR3 length: 15 residues. The J segment lost 8 bases and the V segment lost 1 base, leaving 10 bases of the junction unmatched.

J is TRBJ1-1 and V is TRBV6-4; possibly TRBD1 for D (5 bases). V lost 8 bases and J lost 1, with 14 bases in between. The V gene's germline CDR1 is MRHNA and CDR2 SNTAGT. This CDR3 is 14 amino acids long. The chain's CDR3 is CASRLSGGNTEAFF. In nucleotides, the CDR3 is TGTGCCAGCCGCCTCTCCGGGGGGAACACTGAAGCTTTCTTT.